This T cell receptor (beta chain) was sequenced during a study of blood T cell repertoires in COVID-19. For the study at large: PBMCs, B-cell-depleted T cells, or T cells provided the cDNA or gDNA that made up the material.

Original processing methods: Estimated nucleated cell counts came from reference gene primer amplification. Libraries were prepared by immunoSEQ multiplex PCR; TCRdb keeps only in-frame clonotypes and omits some of them. The V and J calls and the clone size are those of that table, but D and trimming were determined from the DNA. The top ten hold less than 3% of the sample, which has 70,000 to 95,000 clones, around 89% seen once. The CDR3 has 15 residues. The origin of this receptor is a middle-aged man with COVID-19, enrolled during active disease. Sequenced: peripheral blood. The V and J genes are TRBV21-1 and TRBJ2-1; the table's D call of TRBD2 was not tested on the DNA. TRBV21-1 is flagged as a pseudogene. The chain's CDR3 is CASSKASGGRNEQFF. CDR3 coding DNA: TGTGCCAGCAGCAAGGCTAGCGGGGGCCGGAATGAGCAGTTCTTC.